The next 29 T cell receptor beta chains were all read from a single sample in a study of CD8+CD57+ T cells in acquired aplastic anemia. Both TCR beta VDJ combination and CDR3 sequence profiling were carried out. Genomic DNA was the template for this profiling. TCRdb ran MiXCR on the reads and lists one entry per CDR3 protein. The sample includes under 350,000 distinct CDR3 sequences, about 56% of them seen just once. Sequenced material: sorted CD4+, CD8+, or CD8+CD57+ T cells (not recorded which) from PBMCs. The receptor source for this set is a human donor with severe aplastic anemia or a healthy control (not recorded which).

This clonotype showed up just a few times. This chain links TRBV24-1 with TRBJ2-7, with a weak D call TRBD1 (5 bases). The CDR3 runs to 13 residues. CDR1 KGHDR and CDR2 SFDVKD come from the germline V gene. V lost 4 bases to trimming and J lost 3 bases, with 9 bases between them. The CDR3 nucleotides read TGTGCCACCAGTGACGCCCAGGGCTACGAGCAGTACTTC. It encodes CATSDAQGYEQYF.

This clonotype was seen many times. The chain uses TRBV20-1 and TRBJ2-1; tentatively, D is TRBD2 (5 bases). The CDR3 extends over 11 amino acids. Per the germline V gene, CDR1 is DFQATT and CDR2 is SNEGSKA (reference sequence). V shed 6 bases and J shed 12 bases, with 15 bases lying between them. The DNA of the CDR3 is TGCAGTGCCACAAGCGGTCCTGGGCAGTTCTTC. Residues: CSATSGPGQFF.

This clonotype was seen only a few times. The chain combines TRBV30 with TRBJ1-1; tentatively, D is TRBD1 (5 bases). CDR1 is GTSNPN and CDR2 is SVGIG in the germline V gene (reference sequence). The ends were cut back, 3 bases at V and 1 base at J, with 9 bases in the middle. The CDR3 covers 13 residues. CDR3 sequence (DNA): TGTGCCTGGAGCGGACACGGGAACACTGAAGCTTTCTTT. Translating it yields CAWSGHGNTEAFF.

This clonotype came up a few times. V is TRBV7-9 and J is TRBJ2-7; TRBD2 is a possible D gene (6 bases). CDR1 and CDR2 from the germline V gene are SEHNR and FQNEAQ (reference sequence). The CDR3 spans 13 residues. The V and J ends lost 5 bases and 3 bases respectively, with 11 bases between them. The CDR3 DNA reads as TGTGCCAGCAGCCCCCCCGGGGGCTACGAGCAGTACTTC. Encoded protein: CASSPPGGYEQYF.

The J gene is TRBJ2-5, the V gene TRBV10-3; 9 nucleotides agree with TRBD2. The V gene end was trimmed by 4 bases and the J gene end by 2 bases; junction bases not matched to a gene: 2. CDR3 length: 14 amino acids. Germline CDR1 reads ENHRY; CDR2 reads SYGVKD. The CDR3 sequence: CAISGLAGQETQYF. The CDR3 region has the DNA TGTGCCATCAGTGGGCTAGCGGGACAAGAGACCCAGTACTTC.

This clonotype was seen many times. The J gene is TRBJ2-1, the V gene TRBV9, with 7 nucleotides matching TRBD2. Germline V gene data show CDR1 as SGDLS and CDR2 as YYNGEE. Trimming took 3 bases from V and 7 from J; bases not matched to a gene: 10. The CDR3 contains 15 residues. The chain's CDR3 is CASSETLGGSNEQFF. CDR3 coding DNA: TGTGCCAGCAGCGAAACCCTCGGGGGGTCGAATGAGCAGTTCTTC.

This clonotype showed up many times. The chain employs TRBV12-3 or TRBV12-4 and TRBJ1-2; TRBD1 agrees at 9 bases. This CDR3 is 15 amino acids long. V lost 4 bases to trimming and J lost 4 bases; unmatched junction nucleotides: 7. The CDR3 spells CASSSPSTGGYGYTF. The DNA for the CDR3 is TGTGCCAGCAGTTCCCCTTCGACAGGGGGCTATGGCTACACCTTC.

V gene TRBV20-1 combines with J gene TRBJ2-5, with 10 bases identical to TRBD1. V dropped 1 base and J dropped 5; count of bases not matched to a gene: 7. CDR1 is DFQATT, CDR2 SNEGSKA, per germline (reference sequence). The CDR3 is made up of 15 amino acids. CDR3 amino acids: CSARVAGQGVETQYF. CDR3 nucleotides: TGCAGTGCTAGAGTAGCAGGACAGGGGGTTGAGACCCAGTACTTC.

On this clonotype itself: A read error may explain this, as a much larger clone is one base away. The chain links TRBV6-6 to TRBJ2-3; 14 nucleotides align to TRBD2. The CDR3 loop spans 17 amino acids. Germline CDR1 and CDR2: MNHNY and SVGAGI (reference sequence). CDR3 nucleotide sequence: TGTGCCAGCAGAAGACTAGCGGGGGGGTCTAGCACAGGTACGCAGTATTTT. Translating it yields CASRRLAGGSSTGTQYF.

This clonotype was observed many times. The gene calls are TRBV4-3 and TRBJ1-2, with no clear D. This CDR3 has 17 residues. Trimming took off 0 bases at V and 5 bases at J, with 19 bases between the two ends. The germline V gene encodes CDR1 LGHNA and CDR2 YSLEER. CDR3 residues: CASSQDSQRGDLYGYTF. DNA of the CDR3: TGCGCCAGCAGCCAAGACTCCCAACGGGGAGACTTATATGGCTACACCTTC.

The gene calls are TRBV2 and TRBJ1-1; maybe TRBD1 (5 bases). V gave up 1 base and J gave up 5 bases, with 11 bases separating them. This CDR3 region has 14 residues. CDR1 and CDR2 (germline): SNHLY, FYNNEI. This chain's CDR3 is CASSEGGVRTEAFF. The CDR3 DNA reads TGTGCCAGCAGTGAAGGAGGGGTACGGACTGAAGCTTTCTTT.

This clonotype was observed once. The chain joins TRBV5-4 to TRBJ1-6; D remains ambiguous. Germline V lookup: CDR1 SGHNT, CDR2 YYREEE (reference sequence). The length of the CDR3 is 15 residues. V lost 4 bases and J lost 6, with 14 bases in between. This CDR3 reads CASSISRDTNSPLHF. The CDR3 DNA is TGTGCCAGCAGCATCTCCCGGGATACTAATTCACCCCTCCACTTT.

A note on this clonotype: One end of the junction fails to match germline, which may point to a read error. The chain employs TRBV6-4 and TRBJ2-1; the match to TRBD2 covers 12 bases. Per germline, CDR1 MRHNA and CDR2 SNTAGT. The CDR3 totals 15 residues. The CDR3 DNA sequence: TGTGCCAGCAGTGACTCGGGAGGACTAGCGGGGACCCTAATCTTC. It yields the protein CASSDSGGLAGTLIF.

This chain joins TRBV25-1 and TRBJ2-1; D tentatively fits TRBD1 or TRBD2 (5 bases each). V shed 4 bases and J shed 6 bases, with 19 bases lying between them. Looked up from germline, CDR1 is MGHDK and CDR2 is SYGVNS. This CDR3 has 16 amino acids. The CDR3 DNA follows: TGTGCCAGCAGTGTACGGGGCACGTGGAATTCCAATGAGCAGTTCTTC. Encoded protein: CASSVRGTWNSNEQFF.

A single count supports this clonotype. CDR3 residues: CASSLAGGITNEKLFF. The CDR3 nucleotides read TGCGCCAGCAGCTTGGCCGGAGGAATAACTAATGAAAAACTGTTTTTT. The V call is TRBV5-1, the J call TRBJ1-4; D unclear. V shed 0 bases and J shed 1 base, with 10 bases lying between them. Germline CDR1 and CDR2: SGHRS and YFSETQ. This CDR3 comprises 16 residues.

This clonotype was counted at least ten times. The V and J genes are TRBV12-3 or TRBV12-4 and TRBJ1-6; no definite D call. V was trimmed by 7 bases and J by 7 bases, leaving 11 bases between them. The CDR3 runs to 13 residues. The CDR3 DNA is TGTGCCAGCAACCAAATGAGGAATTCACCCCTCCACTTT. It codes for CASNQMRNSPLHF.

This clonotype appeared many times. The genes are TRBV6-5 and TRBJ2-5; D perhaps matches TRBD2 (6 bases). Trimming removed 8 bases at V and 7 bases at J, with 14 bases between. This CDR3 region has 12 residues. Germline V gene lookup returns CDR1 MNHEY and CDR2 SVGAGI. The CDR3, as DNA: TGTGCCAGCGTAGACAAGGGAGGGACCCAGTACTTC. As protein: CASVDKGGTQYF.

This clonotype has a count of ten or more. The chain joins TRBV3-1 to TRBJ1-3; 7 bases fit TRBD1. V was pared by 1 base and J by 4 bases, with 4 bases of the junction left unmatched. This CDR3 has 15 amino acids. Germline V gives CDR1 LGHDT, CDR2 YNNKEL (reference sequence). In nucleotides, the CDR3 is TGTGCCAGCAGCCAAGCGACAGGGCTCGGAAACACCATATATTTT. Translating gives CASSQATGLGNTIYF.

There are many counts of this clonotype. A much larger clone lies one base from this, so it may be a read error. The CDR3 loop is CASSQPTGQETQYF. Written as DNA, the CDR3 is TGCGCCAGCAGCCAACCGACAGGCCAAGAGACCCAGTACTTC. The gene calls are TRBV4-1 and TRBJ2-5; a weak D match, TRBD1 (6 bases). The CDR3 loop spans 14 amino acids. Trimming stripped 2 bases from V and 1 base from J, with 8 bases between. The germline V gene encodes CDR1 MGHRA and CDR2 YSYEKL.

This rearrangement joins TRBV24-1 to TRBJ2-3, with TRBD2 matching over 13 bases. CDR1 and CDR2 from the germline V gene are KGHDR and SFDVKD. The CDR3 is 18 residues long. Germline trimming cut 5 bases from V and 2 bases from J; bases unmatched to any gene: 9. The CDR3 sequence is CATSGPRTSGSLTDTQYF. DNA of the CDR3: TGTGCCACCAGTGGACCACGGACTAGCGGGAGCCTCACAGATACGCAGTATTTT.

The genes are TRBV2 and TRBJ2-2, with D tentatively TRBD1 (5 bases). Germline V gene sequence: CDR1 SNHLY, CDR2 FYNNEI. V was pared by 7 bases and J by 3 bases, with 12 bases between. This CDR3 contains 14 residues. The chain's CDR3 is CASNVGRDTGELFF. The CDR3 nucleotides are TGTGCCAGCAACGTGGGGCGCGACACCGGGGAGCTGTTTTTT.

This clonotype has ten or more counts. The chain combines TRBV28 with TRBJ1-2, with TRBD1 identical over 10 bases. The length of the CDR3 is 13 residues. The germline V gene encodes CDR1 MDHEN and CDR2 SYDVKM. V shed 3 bases, J shed 10 bases, and the junction held 5 bases outside the gene matches. CDR3 nucleotides: TGTGCCAGCAGTTTGGGACAGGGGTCTTTCTACACCTTC. Translated, it gives CASSLGQGSFYTF.

The chain carries TRBV7-2 and TRBJ2-2; D unclear. Germline V CDR1 and CDR2: SGHTA, FQGNSA. Trimming removed 2 bases from V and 3 bases from J, with 7 bases in between. The CDR3 sequence is 14 residues long. This CDR3 reads CASSLSGYTGELFF. The CDR3 region has the DNA TGTGCCAGCAGCTTAAGTGGGTACACCGGGGAGCTGTTTTTT.

This clonotype was seen at least ten times. The chain links TRBV28 to TRBJ1-2; TRBD1 matches at 7 bases. V lost 6 bases and J lost 3; bases outside the gene matches: 4. The CDR3 runs 13 residues. Germline-derived CDR1 and CDR2 are MDHEN and SYDVKM. DNA of the CDR3: TGTGCCAGCAGCCCTACAGGGGACTATGGCTACACCTTC. It specifies CASSPTGDYGYTF.

This clonotype was seen once. This sequence joins TRBV15 and TRBJ1-1; D is uncertain. Trimming took off 1 base at V and 0 bases at J, with 6 bases between the two ends. Germline V gives CDR1 LNHNV, CDR2 YYDKDF (reference sequence). The CDR3 runs to 14 residues. The CDR3 DNA is TGTGCCACCAGCAGAGGGGGTATGAACACTGAAGCTTTCTTT. Its translation: CATSRGGMNTEAFF.

This clonotype was detected once. The chain has TRBV6-7 and TRBJ1-5, with D possibly being TRBD1 (5 bases). TRBV6-7 is an ORF; its function is uncertain. CDR3 length equals 14 residues. Trimming left V 10 bases short and J 3 bases short, with 16 bases between. As DNA, the CDR3 is TGTGCCACCCCCCTGGGACGGCTCAATCAGCCCCAGCATTTT. It is translated as CATPLGRLNQPQHF.

The genes are TRBV7-9 and TRBJ2-7; 7 bases fit TRBD1. Germline CDR1 SEHNR, CDR2 FQNEAQ (reference sequence). The CDR3 sequence is 14 residues long. J was trimmed by 4 bases and V by 6 bases; bases with no gene match: 9. The CDR3 nucleotides are TGTGCCAGCAGAAGACAGGGACCCTTTTACGAGCAGTACTTC. As protein: CASRRQGPFYEQYF.

This sequence joins TRBV15 and TRBJ2-7; 7 bases are a match to TRBD2. The J segment lost 6 bases and the V segment lost 1 base, leaving 9 bases of the junction unmatched. CDR1 and CDR2 from the germline V gene are LNHNV and YYDKDF (reference sequence). CDR3 length: 15 amino acids. The CDR3 here is CATSRGGGYWSEQYV. The CDR3 nucleotides are TGTGCCACCAGCAGAGGCGGGGGTTATTGGTCCGAGCAGTACGTC.

At least ten counts were recorded for this clonotype. The chain has TRBV7-9 and TRBJ2-5, with D possibly called TRBD1 or TRBD2 (6 bases each). The ends were cut back, 6 bases at V and 5 bases at J, with 13 bases in the middle. CDR1 and CDR2 from the germline V gene are SEHNR and FQNEAQ (reference sequence). This CDR3 comprises 13 residues. The CDR3 nucleotides are TGTGCCAGCAGGTCGGGGGCCCGTGAGACCCAGTACTTC. It yields the protein CASRSGARETQYF. The full variable domain, with the rest looked up from reference TRBV7-9 and TRBJ2-5, is DTGVSQNPRHKITKRGQNVTFRCDPISEHNRLYWYRQTLGQGPEFLTYFQNEAQLEKSRLLSDRFSAERPKGSFSTLEIQRTEQGDSAMYLCASRSGARETQYFGPGTRLLVL.